This T cell receptor beta chain was retrieved from a study of spatial heterogeneity in lung cancer. There are many counts of this clonotype. Sample time point: blood at routine non-recurrence follow-up after resection. Per the germline V gene, CDR1 is MDHEN and CDR2 is SYDVKM. CDR3 length: 13 residues. Trimming left V 6 bases short and J 4 bases short, with 10 bases between. Each TCR cDNA molecule bore a unique molecular identifier. TCRdb analysed the 5' RACE reads with MiXCR anew, one entry per CDR3 protein. The top ten hold less than 2% of the sample, which has about 70,000 distinct CDR3 sequences, over 7% seen once.

J is TRBJ1-5 and V is TRBV28; D gene ambiguous. The specimen was PBMCs, collected at follow-up. This receptor was obtained from a female donor with early-stage non-small cell lung cancer. The CDR3 nucleotides are TGTGCCAGCAGACCGGACTGGAATCAGCCCCAGCATTTT. Amino acids: CASRPDWNQPQHF. The whole variable domain, filled in from reference TRBV28 and TRBJ1-5, reads DVKVTQSSRYLVKRTGEKVFLECVQDMDHENMFWYRQDPGLGLRLIYFSYDVKMKEKGDIPEGYSVSREKKERFSLILESASTNQTSMYLCASRPDWNQPQHFGDGTRLSIL.